Below are 14 T cell receptor beta chains sequenced from a single sample in a study of beta chain features in type 1 diabetes. The isolated RNA, all of it, was reverse transcribed, so expressed TCRB transcripts were what got sequenced. Sequencing was performed with immunoSEQ multiplex PCR; in TCRdb, only in-frame clones are kept and a portion is missing. This table holds 850,000 to 900,000 clones, 15% to 20% found once. The material sequenced was naive CD4+ T cells from blood. Receptor source: a woman younger than 30 in good health.

This clone was seen more than once but under ten times. The chain is built from TRBV27 and TRBJ2-1; tentative D call: TRBD2 (7 bases). The CDR3 is 20 amino acids. Germline lookup yields CDR1 MNHEY and CDR2 SMNVEV (reference sequence). V lost 7 bases and J 6 bases, leaving 34 bases between the germline ends. CDR3 sequence (DNA): TGTGCCAGCATTACCCCATTTAGGCGGCGGGAGAGGGGGGTGGGCAATGAGCAGTTCTTC. This sequence encodes CASITPFRRRERGVGNEQFF.

The rearrangement uses TRBV27 and TRBJ2-3; D might be TRBD1 (5 bases). The CDR3 is 15 residues long. Germline CDR1 reads MNHEY; CDR2 reads SMNVEV (reference sequence). With 4 bases removed from V and 0 bases from J, the gap between germline ends came to 11 bases. CDR3 amino acids: CASSSRTPSTDTQYF. In DNA, the CDR3 is TGTGCCAGCAGTTCACGGACACCTAGCACAGATACGCAGTATTTT.

This chain uses TRBV6-5 with TRBJ1-5, with D tentatively TRBD1 (5 bases). V was trimmed by 6 bases and J by 6 bases, leaving 18 bases between them. Germline CDR1 is MNHEY and CDR2 is SVGAGI. This CDR3 spans 15 amino acids. For the CDR3, the DNA is TGTGCCAGCAGACCCCGGGTGGGGGGAAGTCAGCCCCAGCATTTT. This encodes CASRPRVGGSQPQHF.

Comment on this clone: One end of the junction fails to match germline, which may point to a read error. The V call is TRBV5-4, the J call TRBJ1-1; the D is unclear. This CDR3 comprises 16 residues. Germline values: CDR1 SGHNT, CDR2 YYREEE (reference sequence). The CDR3 spells CASSQDRGLVNTEAFF. In DNA, the CDR3 is TGCGCCAGCAGCCAAGACCGCGGCCTAGTGAACACTGAAGCTTTCTTT.

The chain has TRBV7-6 and TRBJ1-2; no clear D. The V gene's germline CDR1 is SGHVS and CDR2 FNYEAQ. V lost 1 base to trimming and J lost 4 bases, with 13 bases between them. The CDR3 has 15 amino acids. CDR3 DNA sequence: TGTGCCAGCAGCTTAGAAGCCAGCTCATTCTATGGCTACACCTTC. This sequence encodes CASSLEASSFYGYTF. Full variable domain (rest looked up from reference TRBV7-6 and TRBJ1-2): GAGVSQSPRYKVTKRGQDVALRCDPISGHVSLYWYRQALGQGPEFLTYFNYEAQQDKSGLPNDRFSAERPEGSISTLTIQRTEQRDSAMYRCASSLEASSFYGYTFGSGTRLTVV.

This clone has just a few counts. V and J are TRBV7-9 and TRBJ2-3; TRBD1 aligns across 8 bases. V lost 5 bases to trimming and J lost 6 bases; unmatched junction nucleotides: 22. Germline loops: CDR1 SEHNR, CDR2 FQNEAQ (reference sequence). The CDR3 length is 19 residues. The CDR3 DNA sequence: TGTGCCAGCAGCGAGGGAAAAAGGACAGGGATCGGGTTAATGGATACGCAGTATTTT. It translates to CASSEGKRTGIGLMDTQYF.

This clone was counted a few times. The J gene is TRBJ2-7, the V gene TRBV10-3; 10 bases match TRBD2. This CDR3 is built from 14 residues. The ends lost 3 bases at V and 2 bases at J; junction bases unmatched: 1. The germline gives CDR1 ENHRY, CDR2 SYGVKD. CDR3 sequence: CAISELAGPYEQYF. The DNA for the CDR3 is TGTGCCATCAGTGAACTAGCGGGACCCTACGAGCAGTACTTC.

This clone was observed a handful of times. The V and J genes are TRBV5-5 and TRBJ2-3; a weak D match, TRBD1 (6 bases). The V end was cut by 5 bases, the J end by 6 bases, with 19 bases between. In germline, CDR1 is SGHKS, CDR2 YYEKEE (reference sequence). The CDR3 runs to 15 residues. The chain's CDR3 is CASRPGHSVSDTQYF. In DNA form, the CDR3 reads TGTGCCAGCAGACCGGGACATTCCGTATCCGATACGCAGTATTTT.

The chain combines TRBV11-3 with TRBJ2-3; 10 bases match TRBD2. The J segment lost 3 bases and the V segment lost 3 bases, leaving 6 bases of the junction unmatched. The CDR3 sequence is 16 residues long. Germline CDR1 is SGHNT and CDR2 is YENEEA. CDR3 nucleotide sequence: TGTGCCAGCAGCTTTAGACTAGCGGGTCGGACAGATACGCAGTATTTT. Translated: CASSFRLAGRTDTQYF.

This clone has only a few counts. The chain is built from TRBV7-8 and TRBJ1-2; D perhaps matches TRBD1 (5 bases). Germline-derived CDR1 and CDR2 are SGHVS and FQNEAQ. V lost 1 base to trimming and J lost 4 bases, with 10 bases between them. The CDR3 has 14 amino acids. In DNA, the CDR3 is TGTGCCAGCAGCTTAGTGCCAGGGACCTATGGCTACACCTTC. Amino acids: CASSLVPGTYGYTF. Drawing the rest from reference TRBV7-8 and TRBJ1-2, the complete variable domain is GAGVSQSPRYKVAKRGQDVALRCDPISGHVSLFWYQQALGQGPEFLTYFQNEAQLDKSGLPSDRFFAERPEGSVSTLKIQRTQQEDSAVYLCASSLVPGTYGYTFGSGTRLTVV.

The genes are TRBV6-5 and TRBJ2-5, with 10 bases matching TRBD2. This CDR3 contains 16 residues. V was pared by 2 bases and J by 3 bases, with 6 bases of the junction left unmatched. Germline V gene data show CDR1 as MNHEY and CDR2 as SVGAGI. Here the CDR3 DNA reads TGTGCCAGCAGTTACACACTACTAGCGGGGAAAGAGACCCAGTACTTC. Amino acids: CASSYTLLAGKETQYF.

The chain joins TRBV28 to TRBJ1-5; D call uncertain. V lost 4 bases to trimming and J lost 7 bases, with 8 bases between them. The CDR3 runs to 12 residues. The germline gives CDR1 MDHEN, CDR2 SYDVKM. DNA of the CDR3: TGTGCCAGCAGTTCAACAGTCCAGCCCCAGCATTTT. This codes for CASSSTVQPQHF.

V usage is TRBV7-2 and J usage is TRBJ1-3, with TRBD1 identical over 7 bases. This CDR3 spans 14 amino acids. V lost 5 bases, J lost 7 bases, and 8 bases stayed unmatched. The germline CDR1 and CDR2 sequences are SGHTA and FQGNSA. Here the CDR3 DNA reads TGTGCCAGCAGCAACCGGGACAGTAGGAACACCATATATTTT. This translates into CASSNRDSRNTIYF.

The chain uses TRBV7-3 and TRBJ2-7; no firm D call. V lost 2 bases to trimming and J lost 0 bases, with 8 bases between them. This CDR3 region has 14 residues. Per the germline V gene, CDR1 is SGHTA and CDR2 is FQGTGA. DNA for the CDR3: TGTGCCAGCAGCTTAGACCTAGACTCCTACGAGCAGTACTTC. It encodes CASSLDLDSYEQYF.